This T cell receptor (beta chain) was sequenced during a study of OX40 agonist ivuxolimab in advanced cancers. About the study: Hepatocellular carcinoma, melanoma, renal cell or head and neck cancer occurred in dose-escalation patients.

This CDR3 region has 13 residues. CDR1 and CDR2 (germline): MDHEN, SYDVKM. V gave up 5 bases and J gave up 7 bases, with 12 bases separating them. Measured with immunoSEQ multiplex PCR; TCRdb has only the in-frame clones, and not every one. The table lists over 50,000 clones, around 82% of them singletons. Notes on this clone: The antigen is not known.

Whole-study results and caveats: CD8+ T cells (on average) carried more expanded clones than CD4+ T cells. In the 0.1 to 3.0 mg/kg range, CD4+ and CD8+ blood T cells had expanded clonally by week 6.

The sample in question was CD4+ or CD8+ T cells sorted from blood, obtained in a trial of the OX40 agonist ivuxolimab. This sequence was found in an adult with an advanced solid tumor such as melanoma, head and neck, liver or kidney cancer. The rearrangement joins TRBV28 to TRBJ1-5, with D unclear. The chain's CDR3 is CASSGLGGQPQHF. CDR3 nucleotide sequence: TGTGCCAGCAGTGGGTTGGGCGGACAGCCCCAGCATTTT.